This note documents a single T cell receptor (beta chain) sequence. Original handling: Nucleated cell number was recorded as an estimate derived from reference gene primer amplification. Produced via immunoSEQ multiplex PCR; TCRdb's table is partial and in-frame only. V, J and clone size were drawn from that table, and D and trimming were deduced from the DNA. The sample holds 150,000 or so clones, 87% seen once. This entry belongs to a study of blood T cell repertoires in COVID-19. Turning to the study itself: COVID-19 samples collected from the United States, Italy and Spain covered acute and convalescent phases. From T cells, B-cell-depleted T cells, or PBMCs came the material, which was cDNA or gDNA.

Trimming pared 7 bases from V and 4 bases from J, leaving 19 bases between. Germline lookup yields CDR1 SNHLY and CDR2 FYNNEI. This CDR3 has 15 residues. This sequence joins TRBV2 and TRBJ1-1; no clear D. The sample comprised peripheral blood. This sequence originates from an older man with acute or convalescent COVID-19. The CDR3 DNA follows: TGTGCCAGCAATCGGAGGACCACCGGGAGCACTGAAGCTTTCTTT. Its translation: CASNRRTTGSTEAFF. Looking up the rest from reference TRBV2 and TRBJ1-1 gives the full variable domain: EPEVTQTPSHQVTQMGQEVILRCVPISNHLYFYWYRQILGQKVEFLVSFYNNEISEKSEIFDDQFSVERPDGSNFTLKIRSTKLEDSAMYFCASNRRTTGSTEAFFGQGTRLTVV.